One and the same sample provided the 30 T cell receptor beta chains below, sequenced in a study of a mutant IDH1 vaccine in newly diagnosed glioma. Clones were sequenced by immunoSEQ multiplex PCR, and TCRdb holds only the in-frame ones, with some missing. The data hold roughly 62,000 clones, with 84% observed a single time. Time point meaning: week 5, during vaccination. Doses of 300 ug of mutant IDH1 20-mer peptide were given with topical imiquimod. Their antigens are not known. The sample in question was PBMCs, obtained from a glioma patient whose treatment included an IDH1 peptide vaccine. The source is a woman between 45 and 60 years old with glioma.

This clone turned up a few times. This chain joins TRBV5-6 and TRBJ2-3, with 10 bases aligning to TRBD2. Per the germline V gene, CDR1 is SGHDT and CDR2 is YYEEEE. With 4 bases clipped from V and 6 bases from J, the junction kept 11 bases outside the gene matches. The CDR3 spans 16 residues. The CDR3 spells CASSTLSGGAGDTQYF. The CDR3 nucleotides are TGTGCCAGCAGCACACTGAGCGGGGGGGCCGGGGATACGCAGTATTTT. Full variable domain (outside the CDR3, taken from reference TRBV5-6 and TRBJ2-3): DAGVTQSPTHLIKTRGQQVTLRCSPKSGHDTVSWYQQALGQGPQFIFQYYEEEERQRGNFPDRFSGHQFPNYSSELNVNALLLGDSALYLCASSTLSGGAGDTQYFGPGTRLTVL.

The V and J genes are TRBV7-3 and TRBJ2-3, with 9 bases lining up with TRBD2. J gave up 4 bases and V 5 bases, and 7 bases lay outside the gene matches. CDR3 length: 15 amino acids. Germline loops: CDR1 SGHTA, CDR2 FQGTGA. CDR3 amino acids: CASSSAGGRADTQYF. The CDR3 DNA follows: TGTGCCAGCAGCAGCGCGGGGGGGCGGGCAGATACGCAGTATTTT.

The chain joins TRBV9 to TRBJ2-1; no reliable D call. CDR3 length equals 13 residues. Germline V gives CDR1 SGDLS, CDR2 YYNGEE. Trimming left V 0 bases short and J 5 bases short, with 6 bases between. In DNA form, the CDR3 reads TGTGCCAGCAGCGTAGGGCGGAACAATGAGCAGTTCTTC. It yields the protein CASSVGRNNEQFF.

The chain recombines TRBV6-5 with TRBJ2-7, with 8 positions matching TRBD2. Germline V CDR1 and CDR2: MNHEY, SVGAGI. The junction had 7 bases not matched to a gene; V was cut back by 6 bases and J by 3 bases. The CDR3 loop spans 14 amino acids. CDR3 DNA: TGTGCCAGCAGCGCCGGGGGGGGAATCTACGAGCAGTACTTC. It is translated as CASSAGGGIYEQYF.

The table lists this clone with a count of one. The chain couples TRBV10-1 to TRBJ2-5; D is undetermined. The CDR3 spans 15 residues. The germline V gene encodes CDR1 WNHNN and CDR2 SYGVQD (reference sequence). V dropped 6 bases and J dropped 0 bases, with 14 bases sitting between them. The CDR3 sequence: CASSPPSGHQETQYF. The DNA of the CDR3 is TGCGCCAGCAGCCCGCCCTCTGGGCACCAAGAGACCCAGTACTTC.

The rearrangement joins TRBV6-1 to TRBJ1-2, with TRBD1 matching over 8 bases. V lost 8 bases to trimming and J lost 0 bases; unmatched junction nucleotides: 2. CDR3 length equals 13 residues. Germline V gives CDR1 MNHNS, CDR2 SASEGT. This CDR3 is CASETGANYGYTF. In nucleotides, the CDR3 is TGTGCCAGCGAGACAGGGGCTAACTATGGCTACACCTTC.

V usage is TRBV2 and J usage is TRBJ2-7; 7 bases are shared with TRBD1. Germline values: CDR1 SNHLY, CDR2 FYNNEI. The ends lost 4 bases at V and 3 bases at J; junction bases unmatched: 3. The CDR3 extends over 13 amino acids. The chain's CDR3 is CASSGDRDYEQYF. The CDR3 coding sequence is TGTGCCAGCAGTGGTGACAGGGACTACGAGCAGTACTTC.

V and J are TRBV5-1 and TRBJ1-1; D gene ambiguous. Trimming shortened V by 1 base and J by 8 bases, and 6 bases separated the two germline ends. The CDR3 extends over 11 amino acids. Germline CDR1 is SGHRS and CDR2 is YFSETQ. The CDR3 coding sequence is TGCGCCAGCAGCTTGAACAAGGAAGCTTTCTTT. It is translated as CASSLNKEAFF.

The chain is built from TRBV14 and TRBJ2-1; 7 bases line up with TRBD1. Germline values: CDR1 SGHDN, CDR2 FVKESK. This CDR3 has 16 residues. The V segment lost 0 bases and the J segment 4 bases; nucleotides outside the gene matches: 6. CDR3 residues: CASSQDRDRDYNEQFF. The CDR3 nucleotides read TGTGCCAGCAGCCAAGATCGCGACAGGGATTACAATGAGCAGTTCTTC.

V usage is TRBV5-1 and J usage is TRBJ1-3; D is ambiguous. The V end was cut by 4 bases, the J end by 0 bases, with 20 bases between. CDR1 and CDR2 from the germline V gene are SGHRS and YFSETQ. The CDR3 is made up of 18 amino acids. The DNA for the CDR3 is TGCGCCAGCAGCCCCGACCTCTACACTCCCTTCTCTGGAAACACCATATATTTT. Its translation: CASSPDLYTPFSGNTIYF.

The rearrangement links TRBV4-3 to TRBJ2-1; D is ambiguous. CDR3 length: 16 amino acids. V lost 0 bases to trimming and J lost 7 bases, with 16 bases between them. The germline V gene encodes CDR1 LGHNA and CDR2 YSLEER. The CDR3 sequence: CASSQDHQALGNEQFF. In nucleotides, the CDR3 is TGCGCCAGCAGCCAAGATCATCAGGCCCTCGGGAATGAGCAGTTCTTC.

Note on this clone: The junction departs from germline at one end; a sequencing error may be responsible. This chain uses TRBV18 with TRBJ2-7; D gene unclear. From germline, CDR1 is KGHSH and CDR2 LQKENI. CDR3 length equals 12 residues. CDR3 amino acids: CASSPPLGSPSF. DNA for the CDR3: TGTGCCAGCTCACCACCCCTGGGTAGTCCGTCCTTC.

The V gene is TRBV6-1, the J gene TRBJ1-1; possible D gene TRBD1, 5 bases. There are 13 residues in the CDR3. Germline V gene sequence: CDR1 MNHNS, CDR2 SASEGT. Trimming left V 2 bases short and J 4 bases short, with 8 bases between. CDR3 coding DNA: TGTGCCAGCAGTGAAAACCAGGGCACTGAAGCTTTCTTT. Residues: CASSENQGTEAFF.

The chain couples TRBV7-6 to TRBJ2-1, with 11 bases aligning to TRBD2. Trimming at V came to 2 bases and at J to 8 bases, leaving 14 bases not matched to a gene. This CDR3 comprises 18 residues. Per the germline V gene, CDR1 is SGHVS and CDR2 is FNYEAQ. CDR3 coding DNA: TGTGCCAGCAGCTTATTCCCTAGCGGGGGGTCCGGGAGGGATGAGCAGTTCTTC. It codes for CASSLFPSGGSGRDEQFF.

The chain has TRBV2 and TRBJ1-5; a weak D match, TRBD1 (6 bases). Looked up from germline, CDR1 is SNHLY and CDR2 is FYNNEI. The germline V and J ends were trimmed by 5 bases and 4 bases, with 15 bases remaining between them. CDR3 length: 15 residues. DNA of the CDR3: TGTGCCAGCAGTTGGGACACGAGAAATAATCAGCCCCAGCATTTT. Translated: CASSWDTRNNQPQHF.

CDR3 protein: CASSRGGGGSGYGYTF. The CDR3 DNA follows: TGTGCCAGCAGCCGGGGGGGAGGGGGCTCCGGCTATGGCTACACCTTC. This chain connects TRBV4-2 to TRBJ1-2, with 7 bases matching TRBD1. Germline CDR1 LGHNA, CDR2 YNFKEQ. This CDR3 spans 16 amino acids. The V segment lost 4 bases and the J segment 4 bases; nucleotides outside the gene matches: 12.

The J gene is TRBJ2-3, the V gene TRBV5-1; possibly TRBD2 for D (5 bases). From germline, CDR1 is SGHRS and CDR2 YFSETQ. The CDR3 consists of 15 residues. The ends were cut back, 4 bases at V and 4 bases at J, with 16 bases in the middle. In nucleotides, the CDR3 is TGCGCCAGCAGCCGAGGGTCCGGAGGCGCAGATACGCAGTATTTT. The encoded protein is CASSRGSGGADTQYF.

A note on this clone: Other DNA sequences from this sample encode an identical CDR3 as well. CDR3 protein: CASSVGGSSYEQYF. In nucleotides, the CDR3 is TGTGCCAGCAGCGTAGGAGGGAGCTCCTACGAGCAGTACTTC. V is TRBV9 and J is TRBJ2-7, with a weak D call TRBD2 (5 bases). Germline lookup yields CDR1 SGDLS and CDR2 YYNGEE. The CDR3 extends over 14 amino acids. V was clipped by 0 bases and J by 0 bases, with 7 bases between them.

The chain employs TRBV10-1 and TRBJ1-1; TRBD1 agrees at 8 bases. Germline CDR1 is WNHNN and CDR2 is SYGVQD (reference sequence). The CDR3 length is 15 residues. Trimming took 5 bases from V and 2 from J; bases not matched to a gene: 7. The CDR3 DNA reads as TGCGCCAGCAGTTGGGGGACAGGAGATAACACTGAAGCTTTCTTT. Its translation: CASSWGTGDNTEAFF.

This clone occurred a few times. The gene calls are TRBV30 and TRBJ1-1, with D perhaps matching TRBD1 (5 bases). From germline, CDR1 is GTSNPN and CDR2 SVGIG (reference sequence). The V gene lost 5 bases and the J gene lost 6 bases, with 13 bases spanning the gap. This CDR3 comprises 12 residues. The CDR3 DNA sequence: TGTGCCTGGTATCAGGGTGCCGCTGAAGCTTTCTTT. This translates into CAWYQGAAEAFF.

The chain uses TRBV7-9 and TRBJ1-3; D is perhaps TRBD1 (5 bases). V lost 7 bases and J 3 bases, leaving 13 bases between the germline ends. This CDR3 comprises 14 residues. Germline loops: CDR1 SEHNR, CDR2 FQNEAQ (reference sequence). The CDR3 loop reads CASTPGSGGNTIYF. The CDR3 DNA follows: TGTGCCAGCACCCCAGGGTCTGGTGGAAACACCATATATTTT. The variable domain in full, completed from reference TRBV7-9 and TRBJ1-3, reads DTGVSQNPRHKITKRGQNVTFRCDPISEHNRLYWYRQTLGQGPEFLTYFQNEAQLEKSRLLSDRFSAERPKGSFSTLEIQRTEQGDSAMYLCASTPGSGGNTIYFGEGSWLTVV.

J is TRBJ2-2 and V is TRBV5-1; D gene ambiguous. This CDR3 is 14 amino acids long. V was clipped by 1 base and J by 1 base, with 5 bases between them. Germline V gene lookup returns CDR1 SGHRS and CDR2 YFSETQ. The CDR3 is CASSLNRNTGELFF. CDR3 nucleotides: TGCGCCAGCAGCTTGAACAGGAACACCGGGGAGCTGTTTTTT.

The chain has TRBV28 and TRBJ2-7; 10 nucleotides line up with TRBD1. The CDR3 has 12 residues. In germline, CDR1 is MDHEN, CDR2 SYDVKM. With V trimmed by 10 bases and J by 5 bases, 5 bases remained unmatched. The CDR3, as DNA: TGTGCCATCGGGACAGGGGAGGACGAGCAGTACTTC. Translating gives CAIGTGEDEQYF.

The V gene is TRBV9, the J gene TRBJ1-2; 10 nucleotides align to TRBD1. The CDR3 runs 16 residues. The V and J ends lost 2 bases and 4 bases, in that order; junction bases with no gene match: 8. CDR1 and CDR2 from the germline V gene are SGDLS and YYNGEE. This chain's CDR3 is CASSVGQGGSGYGYTF. CDR3 nucleotide sequence: TGTGCCAGCAGCGTCGGACAGGGGGGATCTGGCTATGGCTACACCTTC.

The J gene is TRBJ2-3, the V gene TRBV2, with D unclear. The CDR3 covers 14 residues. Germline-derived CDR1 and CDR2 are SNHLY and FYNNEI. Trimming pared 4 bases from V and 0 bases from J, leaving 8 bases between. The CDR3 loop is CASSATGSTDTQYF. Written as DNA, the CDR3 is TGTGCCAGCAGTGCTACCGGGAGCACAGATACGCAGTATTTT.

The rearrangement links TRBV5-6 to TRBJ1-5; D call uncertain. The germline V and J ends were trimmed by 4 bases and 5 bases, with 16 bases remaining between them. The CDR3 spans 15 residues. Germline V CDR1 and CDR2: SGHDT, YYEEEE. The CDR3 nucleotides are TGTGCCAGCAGCCTAGGACCCAACGGGGATCAGCCCCAGCATTTT. Its translation is CASSLGPNGDQPQHF.

The rearrangement joins TRBV5-5 to TRBJ2-5, with 7 bases fitting TRBD2. J lost 2 bases, V lost 5 bases, and 6 bases had no gene match. CDR3 size: 14 residues. Germline CDR1 is SGHKS and CDR2 is YYEKEE (reference sequence). The CDR3 coding sequence is TGTGCCAGCAGTTCCCGGGACTATCAAGAGACCCAGTACTTC. Translation: CASSSRDYQETQYF. The variable domain in full, with the rest retrieved from reference TRBV5-5 and TRBJ2-5, is DAGVTQSPTHLIKTRGQQVTLRCSPISGHKSVSWYQQVLGQGPQFIFQYYEKEERGRGNFPDRFSARQFPNYSSELNVNALLLGDSALYLCASSSRDYQETQYFGPGTRLLVL.

The J gene is TRBJ1-1, the V gene TRBV19; maybe TRBD1 (5 bases). The CDR3 has 13 residues. From germline, CDR1 is LNHDA and CDR2 SQIVND (reference sequence). The V end lost 4 bases, the J end lost 1 base, and 7 bases lay between the germline ends. CDR3 DNA sequence: TGTGCCAGTAGTACAGGGACGAACACTGAAGCTTTCTTT. Amino acid sequence: CASSTGTNTEAFF.

The chain carries TRBV10-2 and TRBJ2-1; 10 nucleotides line up with TRBD2. Germline assignment: CDR1 WSHSY and CDR2 SAAADI. The J segment lost 8 bases and the V segment lost 4 bases, leaving 8 bases of the junction unmatched. The CDR3 is 15 residues long. The CDR3 nucleotides read TGCGCCAGCAGTGGGAAGCGGGGGGGAAGCGATGAGCAGTTCTTC. This sequence encodes CASSGKRGGSDEQFF.

The chain carries TRBV5-1 and TRBJ1-2; TRBD1 might be the D (6 bases). This CDR3 is built from 16 residues. V was trimmed by 4 bases and J by 3 bases, leaving 19 bases between them. Germline V gene sequence: CDR1 SGHRS, CDR2 YFSETQ. CDR3 nucleotide sequence: TGCGCCAGCAGCCCCGGGGGCAACCCACACCACTATGGCTACACCTTC. This codes for CASSPGGNPHHYGYTF.